This is a list of T cell receptor beta chains from one sample in a study of blood T cell repertoires in COVID-19. TCRdb's copy holds only in-frame clones and misses some; the assay was immunoSEQ multiplex PCR. The sample includes over 85,000 clones, about 91% of them seen just once. Sequenced input: peripheral blood. All receptors derive from a human donor with active COVID-19. The donor label of this sample is uncertain. Both conserved end residues are part of each CDR3. Fields, in order: V gene, clone size, D gene, J gene, CDR3 protein, CDR3 DNA. D genes are given only for firm matches. Clone size is shown for a subset of rows, as once, few, many or a class of expanded clone.

>TRBV5-1|.|TRBD1|TRBJ2-7
CASSRDRDLYEQYF
TGCGCCAGCAGCCGGGACAGGGACCTCTACGAGCAGTACTTC
>TRBV28|.|TRBD1|TRBJ1-2
CASSFGQGARGYTF
TGTGCCAGCAGTTTTGGACAGGGGGCACGTGGCTACACCTTC
>TRBV5-1|.|TRBD2|TRBJ2-3
CASSGWTSGGAADTQYF
TGCGCCAGCAGCGGGTGGACTAGCGGGGGGGCAGCAGATACGCAGTATTTT
>TRBV11-2|once|.|TRBJ2-2
CASSWDNTNTGELFF
TGTGCCAGCAGTTGGGACAACACAAACACCGGGGAGCTGTTTTTT
>TRBV6-5|.|TRBD1|TRBJ1-5
CASSQQGDNQPQHF
TGTGCCAGCAGTCAACAGGGGGACAATCAGCCCCAGCATTTT
>TRBV11-2|.|TRBD2|TRBJ2-1
CASSLVSGGTYNEQFF
TGTGCCAGCAGCTTGGTTAGCGGGGGGACTTACAATGAGCAGTTCTTC
>TRBV3-1/TRBV3-2|once|.|TRBJ2-7
CASSQGVGGPYEQYF
TGTGCCAGCAGCCAAGGCGTCGGGGGGCCCTACGAGCAGTACTTC
>TRBV27|.|.|TRBJ2-3
CAIADTDTQYF
TGTGCCATCGCAGATACAGATACGCAGTATTTT
>TRBV7-6|few|TRBD2|TRBJ2-3
CASSSNLAGGPTDTQYF
TGTGCCAGCAGCTCCAACCTAGCGGGGGGCCCCACAGATACGCAGTATTTT
>TRBV7-8|.|.|TRBJ1-1
CASSLDAPPRRQGTEAFF
TGTGCCAGCAGCCTAGACGCTCCTCCCAGACGGCAGGGCACTGAAGCTTTCTTT
>TRBV6-8|.|.|TRBJ1-2
CASIRGKTDGYGYTF
TGTGCCAGCATCAGGGGCAAGACAGACGGGTATGGCTACACCTTC
>TRBV5-6|.|.|TRBJ2-1
CASSLAGLTYNEQFF
TGTGCCAGCAGCTTGGCAGGACTAACATACAATGAGCAGTTCTTC
>TRBV28|once|.|TRBJ1-3
CASSPTTFGNTIYF
TGTGCCAGCAGCCCAACTACATTTGGAAACACCATATATTTT
>TRBV5-6|.|.|TRBJ1-6
CASTPSTGGRSPLHF
TGTGCCAGCACCCCATCAACTGGGGGGAGGTCACCCCTCCACTTT
>TRBV24-1|.|.|TRBJ1-2
CATSAGSGVNYGYTF
TGTGCCACCAGTGCAGGTTCAGGGGTTAACTATGGCTACACCTTC
>TRBV25-1|.|.|TRBJ1-1
CASSESQGIGTEAFF
TGTGCCAGCAGTGAATCCCAGGGAATTGGAACTGAAGCTTTCTTT
>TRBV2|.|.|TRBJ1-1
CASSESIVNTEAFF
TGTGCCAGCAGTGAATCAATAGTGAACACTGAAGCTTTCTTT
>TRBV24-1|.|TRBD1|TRBJ2-1
CATSDPTGGGGGEQFF
TGTGCCACCAGTGATCCCACAGGGGGCGGGGGAGGTGAGCAGTTCTTC
>TRBV6-6|.|TRBD1|TRBJ1-1
CASSYAQGGPEAFF
TGTGCCAGCAGTTACGCACAGGGGGGGCCTGAAGCTTTCTTT
>TRBV27|.|TRBD1|TRBJ2-3
CASSSPGQGSGDTQYF
TGTGCCAGCAGCTCTCCGGGACAGGGGAGCGGAGATACGCAGTATTTT
>TRBV7-9|.|TRBD1|TRBJ1-1
CASSYNRGSRTEAFF
TGTGCCAGCAGCTATAACAGGGGGAGCCGGACTGAAGCTTTCTTT
>TRBV19|few|TRBD1|TRBJ1-5
CASDLTGGLSNQPQHF
TGTGCCAGTGACCTAACAGGGGGCCTCAGCAATCAGCCCCAGCATTTT
>TRBV11-2|.|TRBD1|TRBJ2-7
CASSFGTGTYEQYF
TGTGCCAGCAGCTTTGGGACAGGGACCTACGAGCAGTACTTC
>TRBV6-6|once|TRBD2|TRBJ2-5
CASSYSGSGVGETQYF
TGTGCCAGCAGTTACTCGGGTAGCGGGGTGGGAGAGACCCAGTACTTC
>TRBV6-1|many|TRBD1|TRBJ2-5
CASSEVSGTGETQYF
TGTGCCAGCAGTGAAGTCTCCGGGACAGGAGAGACCCAGTACTTC
>TRBV7-2|.|.|TRBJ2-7
CASSSLAFLVGEQYF
TGTGCCAGCAGCTCTTTAGCTTTTCTGGTCGGCGAGCAGTACTTC
>TRBV27|.|TRBD2|TRBJ2-3
CASSLLLAGNTDTQYF
TGTGCCAGCAGTTTACTTCTAGCGGGGAACACAGATACGCAGTATTTT
>TRBV7-2|.|.|TRBJ2-7
CASNSKGTSPYEQYF
TGTGCCAGCAACTCAAAAGGGACTTCTCCCTACGAGCAGTACTTC
>TRBV7-9|.|TRBD1|TRBJ2-1
CASSLARGQYNEQFF
TGTGCCAGCAGCTTAGCCAGGGGGCAGTACAATGAGCAGTTCTTC
>TRBV24-1|.|TRBD1|TRBJ2-5
CATSDSPGQGETQYF
TGTGCCACCAGTGATTCCCCGGGACAGGGTGAGACCCAGTACTTC
>TRBV25-1|.|.|TRBJ2-2
CASKMGGRDSGELFF
TGTGCCAGCAAAATGGGGGGGCGAGATTCCGGGGAGCTGTTTTTT
>TRBV2|.|.|TRBJ2-5
CASSGTVAPLGTQYF
TGTGCCAGCAGTGGTACGGTAGCCCCCTTAGGGACCCAGTACTTC
>TRBV7-8|once|.|TRBJ2-7
CASSLEGITYEQYF
TGTGCCAGCAGCTTAGAGGGGATCACCTACGAGCAGTACTTC
>TRBV6-2/TRBV6-3|.|TRBD1|TRBJ2-2
CASSYSGQLNTGELFF
TGTGCCAGCAGTTACTCGGGACAGCTGAACACCGGGGAGCTGTTTTTT
>TRBV6-5|.|.|TRBJ1-2
CASQPGLSEAYGYTF
TGTGCCAGCCAACCTGGACTATCGGAGGCATATGGCTACACCTTC
>TRBV13|.|TRBD2|TRBJ2-5
CASSLRLAGGNQETQYF
TGTGCCAGCAGCTTAAGGCTAGCGGGGGGTAACCAAGAGACCCAGTACTTC
>TRBV6-5|.|TRBD2|TRBJ2-5
CASRGLAASQETQYF
TGTGCCAGCAGGGGACTAGCGGCCTCCCAAGAGACCCAGTACTTC
>TRBV7-9|.|.|TRBJ2-1
CASSNGYGEQFF
TGTGCCAGCAGTAACGGGTATGGTGAGCAGTTCTTC
>TRBV7-6|.|TRBD1|TRBJ2-3
CASRRTGGFGTDTQYF
TGTGCCAGCAGAAGGACAGGGGGTTTTGGCACAGATACGCAGTATTTT
>TRBV19|.|.|TRBJ1-1
CASIQGNTEAFF
TGTGCCAGTATCCAGGGGAACACTGAAGCTTTCTTT
>TRBV5-1|.|TRBD1|TRBJ2-7
CASSLRQGAEYEQYF
TGCGCCAGCAGCTTGAGACAGGGGGCTGAGTACGAGCAGTACTTC
>TRBV6-5|.|.|TRBJ1-2
CASTPDTWNYGYTF
TGTGCCAGCACTCCCGATACTTGGAACTATGGCTACACCTTC
>TRBV2|.|.|TRBJ1-2
CASSDRTLGYTF
TGTGCCAGCAGTGATCGGACACTCGGCTACACCTTC
>TRBV7-9|.|.|TRBJ1-1
CASGGTSLNTEAFF
TGTGCCAGCGGCGGCACCTCTTTGAACACTGAAGCTTTCTTT
>TRBV5-1|.|.|TRBJ2-7
CASSLSKRRGDEQYF
TGCGCCAGCAGTCTTTCAAAGCGGCGGGGCGACGAGCAGTACTTC
>TRBV6-1|.|.|TRBJ2-1
CASSEVRGGPYNEQFF
TGTGCCAGCAGCGAAGTTAGGGGGGGGCCTTACAATGAGCAGTTCTTC
>TRBV3-1/TRBV3-2|.|.|TRBJ2-5
CASSLAAGGRETQYF
TGTGCCAGCAGCCTCGCAGCAGGGGGGCGGGAGACCCAGTACTTC
>TRBV5-1|.|.|TRBJ1-1
CASSTGNSPMNTEAFF
TGCGCCAGCAGCACCGGTAACAGCCCGATGAACACTGAAGCTTTCTTT
>TRBV5-4|once|TRBD1|TRBJ1-4
CASSFKGTATNEKLFF
TGTGCCAGCAGCTTTAAAGGGACAGCAACTAATGAAAAACTGTTTTTT
>TRBV4-2|.|.|TRBJ1-2
CASSISNYGYTF
TGTGCCAGCAGTATTTCCAACTATGGCTACACCTTC
>TRBV6-5|.|.|TRBJ2-6
CASSYRTSGANVLTF
TGTGCCAGCAGTTATAGAACCTCTGGGGCCAACGTCCTGACTTTC
>TRBV5-4|.|TRBD1|TRBJ1-6
CASSLRGARSPLHF
TGTGCCAGCAGCCTCAGGGGGGCAAGGTCACCCCTCCACTTT
>TRBV7-8|.|TRBD1|TRBJ2-7
CASSLEPGQALYEQYF
TGTGCCAGCAGCCTCGAACCGGGACAGGCCCTCTACGAGCAGTACTTC
>TRBV3-1/TRBV3-2|.|.|TRBJ1-3
CASSLRGIGNTIYF
TGTGCCAGCAGCCTCCGAGGGATCGGAAACACCATATATTTT
>TRBV29-1|.|.|TRBJ2-7
CSVISPRFSYEQYF
TGCAGCGTTATTTCGCCGAGGTTTTCCTACGAGCAGTACTTC
>TRBV5-1|.|TRBD1|TRBJ2-5
CASSLGTGEETQYF
TGCGCCAGCAGCCTGGGGACAGGAGAAGAGACCCAGTACTTC
>TRBV5-1|once|.|TRBJ1-1
CASSLGAGTEAFF
TGCGCCAGCAGCTTGGGAGCCGGGACTGAAGCTTTCTTT